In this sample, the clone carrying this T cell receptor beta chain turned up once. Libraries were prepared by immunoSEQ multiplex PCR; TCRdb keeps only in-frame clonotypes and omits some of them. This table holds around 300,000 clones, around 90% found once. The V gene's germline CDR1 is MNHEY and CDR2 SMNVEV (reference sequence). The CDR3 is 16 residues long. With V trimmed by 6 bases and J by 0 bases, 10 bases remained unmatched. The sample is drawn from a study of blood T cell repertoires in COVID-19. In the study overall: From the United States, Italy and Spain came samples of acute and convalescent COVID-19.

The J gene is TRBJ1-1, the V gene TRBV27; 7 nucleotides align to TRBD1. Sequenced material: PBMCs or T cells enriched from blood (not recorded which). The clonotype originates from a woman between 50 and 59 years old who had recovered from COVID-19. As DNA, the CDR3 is TGTGCCAGCAGCTCCGAATTCGGGACAGTGAACACTGAAGCTTTCTTT. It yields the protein CASSSEFGTVNTEAFF.